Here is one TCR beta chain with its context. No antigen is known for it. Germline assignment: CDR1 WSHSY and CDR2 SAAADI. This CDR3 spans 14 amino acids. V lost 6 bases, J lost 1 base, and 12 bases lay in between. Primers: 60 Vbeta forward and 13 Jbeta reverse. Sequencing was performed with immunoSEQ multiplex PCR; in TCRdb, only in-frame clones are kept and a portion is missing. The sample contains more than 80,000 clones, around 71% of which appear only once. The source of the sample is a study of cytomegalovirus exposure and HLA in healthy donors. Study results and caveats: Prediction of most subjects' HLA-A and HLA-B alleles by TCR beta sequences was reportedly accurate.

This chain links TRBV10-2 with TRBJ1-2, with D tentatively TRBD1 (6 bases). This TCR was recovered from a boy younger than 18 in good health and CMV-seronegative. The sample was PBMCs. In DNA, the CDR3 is TGCGCCAGCAGGAGAGGACAGATTAACTATGGCTACACCTTC. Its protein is CASRRGQINYGYTF.